Included here is one TCR beta chain sequence, with context. The data derive from a study of blood T cell repertoires in COVID-19. Overall study context: Sites across the United States, Italy and Spain contributed samples from acute and convalescent COVID-19. T cells, B-cell-depleted T cells, or PBMCs provided the cDNA or gDNA that served as material.

Study processing details: Nucleated cell counts were estimated from reference gene primer amplification. The assay was immunoSEQ multiplex PCR, and TCRdb's table has in-frame clones only and misses some. For V, J and clone size, that table is used; D and trimming come from the DNA. The table lists 90,000 to 130,000 clones, roughly 88% of them singletons. The CDR3 runs to 15 residues. The V gene's germline CDR1 is LNHNV and CDR2 YYDKDF (reference sequence). Trimming removed 0 bases at V and 3 bases at J, with 9 bases between. This sequence originates from a human donor in a cohort sampled during active COVID-19. V usage is TRBV15 and J usage is TRBJ1-5; no definite D call. Sequencing was done on a sample of peripheral blood. CDR3 amino acids: CATSREGQTNQPQHF. CDR3 coding DNA: TGTGCCACCAGCAGAGAGGGCCAGACCAATCAGCCCCAGCATTTT. Drawing the rest from reference TRBV15 and TRBJ1-5, the complete variable domain is DAMVIQNPRYQVTQFGKPVTLSCSQTLNHNVMYWYQQKSSQAPKLLFHYYDKDFNNEADTPDNFQSRRPNTSFCFLDIRSPGLGDTAMYLCATSREGQTNQPQHFGDGTRLSIL.